Presented here are 3 T cell receptor beta chains from one specimen sequenced in a study of control samples from healthy donors and cancer patients. The assay was immunoSEQ multiplex PCR, and TCRdb's table has in-frame clones only and misses some. The sample yields 400,000 to 500,000 clones, 80% to 95% seen once. The material sequenced was PBMCs. The receptor source for this set is a man between 35 and 55 years old with head and neck cancer.

V is TRBV12-3 or TRBV12-4 and J is TRBJ2-1; D call uncertain. V lost 6 bases to trimming and J lost 7 bases, with 7 bases between them. CDR3 length equals 11 residues. CDR3 amino acids: CASRLGNEQFF. For the CDR3, the DNA is TGTGCCAGCAGGTTGGGTAATGAGCAGTTCTTC.

The CDR3 DNA reads as TGTGCCAGCAGTGCCTCCTATGCAGGGAGTAACGAGCAGTACTTC. It translates to CASSASYAGSNEQYF. The gene calls are TRBV27 and TRBJ2-7; D is perhaps TRBD1 or TRBD2 (5 bases each). V was cut by 5 bases and J by 5 bases, with 19 bases left in between. The CDR3 has 15 residues. Germline CDR1 reads MNHEY; CDR2 reads SMNVEV (reference sequence).

The chain couples TRBV6-6 to TRBJ1-1; D remains ambiguous. This CDR3 comprises 14 residues. Germline V gives CDR1 MNHNY, CDR2 SVGAGI (reference sequence). The germline V and J ends were trimmed by 4 bases and 0 bases, with 9 bases remaining between them. Written as DNA, the CDR3 is TGTGCCAGCAGTTTCGGTGAAATGAACACTGAAGCTTTCTTT. Protein: CASSFGEMNTEAFF.